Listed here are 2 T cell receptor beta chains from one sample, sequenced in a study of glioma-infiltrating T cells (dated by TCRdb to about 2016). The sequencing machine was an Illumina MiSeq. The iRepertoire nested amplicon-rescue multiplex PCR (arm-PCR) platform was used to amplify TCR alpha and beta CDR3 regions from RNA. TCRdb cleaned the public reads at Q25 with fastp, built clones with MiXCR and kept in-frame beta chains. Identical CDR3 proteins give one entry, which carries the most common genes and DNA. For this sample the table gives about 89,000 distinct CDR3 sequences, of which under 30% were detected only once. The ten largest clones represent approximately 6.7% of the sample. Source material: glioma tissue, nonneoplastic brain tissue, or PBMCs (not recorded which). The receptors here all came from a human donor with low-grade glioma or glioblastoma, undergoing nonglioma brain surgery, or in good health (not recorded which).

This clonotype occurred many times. This chain's CDR3 is CASSYSVGSGNTIYF. For the CDR3, the DNA is TGTGCCAGCAGTTACTCGGTGGGATCTGGAAACACCATATATTTT. This chain connects TRBV6-6 to TRBJ1-3; D is unclear. Germline values: CDR1 MNHNY, CDR2 SVGAGI (reference sequence). V was trimmed by 0 bases and J by 1 base, leaving 7 bases between them. The CDR3 extends over 15 amino acids.

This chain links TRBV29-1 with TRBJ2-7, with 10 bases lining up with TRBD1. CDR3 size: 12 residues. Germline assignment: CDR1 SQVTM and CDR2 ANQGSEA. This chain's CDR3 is CIYGDRGYEQYF. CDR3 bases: TGCATCTACGGGGACAGGGGCTACGAGCAGTACTTC.